Listed here are 22 T cell receptor beta chains from one sample, sequenced in a study of T-cell memory formation after mild COVID-19. Each CDR3 protein is one row after TCRdb ran MiXCR on the 5' RACE reads. Among 200,000 to 250,000 distinct CDR3 sequences listed, roughly a tenth were seen once. Sequencing was carried out using PBMCs or a T cell subset sorted from them (not recorded which). The receptors were gathered from a man aged 18-30 years who had mild COVID-19 (a few samples of this study predate the infection). Cell type and time point are not known.

This clonotype was counted at least ten times. This chain joins TRBV7-2 and TRBJ2-5; D may be TRBD2 (6 bases). The germline CDR1 and CDR2 sequences are SGHTA and FQGNSA. The CDR3 consists of 14 residues. V was cut by 8 bases and J by 1 base, with 14 bases left in between. The chain's CDR3 is CASRIVGGQETQYF. CDR3 coding DNA: TGTGCCAGCCGGATCGTGGGGGGCCAAGAGACCCAGTACTTC.

The chain carries TRBV7-2 and TRBJ1-1, with D perhaps matching TRBD1 (5 bases). The ends were cut back, 0 bases at V and 5 bases at J, with 10 bases in the middle. Germline CDR1 SGHTA, CDR2 FQGNSA. The CDR3 contains 14 residues. CDR3 coding DNA: TGTGCCAGCAGCTTAGCTCAGAGGGGAACTGAAGCTTTCTTT. Translated, it gives CASSLAQRGTEAFF. Complete variable domain (other parts from reference TRBV7-2 and TRBJ1-1): GAGVSQSPSNKVTEKGKDVELRCDPISGHTALYWYRQSLGQGLEFLIYFQGNSAPDKSGLPSDRFSAERTGGSVSTLTIQRTQQEDSAVYLCASSLAQRGTEAFFGQGTRLTVV.

The V and J genes are TRBV7-9 and TRBJ1-4; D not resolved. The CDR3 extends over 11 amino acids. Trimming removed 5 bases at V and 7 bases at J, with 5 bases between. Germline V gene data show CDR1 as SEHNR and CDR2 as FQNEAQ (reference sequence). The CDR3 DNA reads TGTGCCAGCAGCCCATCTGAAAAACTGTTTTTT. Its protein product is CASSPSEKLFF.

V and J are TRBV29-1 and TRBJ1-2; D is unclear. The CDR3 spans 13 residues. Germline V lookup: CDR1 SQVTM, CDR2 ANQGSEA. Trimming removed 1 base from V and 8 bases from J, with 14 bases in between. The CDR3 is CSVEGTSRRGYTF. The DNA of the CDR3 is TGCAGCGTTGAAGGTACCTCGAGGCGGGGCTACACCTTC.

This clonotype was seen only a few times. The chain is built from TRBV14 and TRBJ1-1; D gene unclear. The CDR3 contains 15 residues. Germline loops: CDR1 SGHDN, CDR2 FVKESK. V was shortened by 1 base and J by 6 bases, with 15 bases between the two germline ends. The DNA of the CDR3 is TGTGCCAGCAGCCAAGGTCTCGGTAGGTCAGCTGAAGCTTTCTTT. It yields the protein CASSQGLGRSAEAFF.

CDR3 DNA: TGCAATGTGCCGGGACACCCAAACACTGAAGCTTTCTTT. Translating it yields CNVPGHPNTEAFF. The chain has TRBV20-1 and TRBJ1-1; tentatively, D is TRBD1 (6 bases). The CDR3 consists of 13 residues. Germline V CDR1 and CDR2: DFQATT, SNEGSKA (reference sequence).

V and J are TRBV20-1 and TRBJ1-5, with 7 bases identical to TRBD1. The CDR3 loop spans 13 amino acids. V gave up 2 bases and J gave up 6 bases; unmatched junction bases: 4. Germline CDR1 DFQATT, CDR2 SNEGSKA (reference sequence). In nucleotides, the CDR3 is TGCAGTGCTAGACCAGACAGGGTTCAGCCCCAGCATTTT. This codes for CSARPDRVQPQHF.

The genes are TRBV20-1 and TRBJ1-2; D ambiguous. This CDR3 spans 15 amino acids. Trimming shortened V by 3 bases and J by 5 bases, and 19 bases separated the two germline ends. The germline V gene encodes CDR1 DFQATT and CDR2 SNEGSKA (reference sequence). The CDR3: CSASPPARAGYGYTF. The CDR3, as DNA: TGCAGTGCTAGCCCCCCCGCCCGGGCCGGGTATGGCTACACCTTC.

This chain links TRBV20-1 with TRBJ1-2, with D perhaps matching TRBD1 (6 bases). Looked up from germline, CDR1 is DFQATT and CDR2 is SNEGSKA (reference sequence). The CDR3 covers 13 residues. The germline V and J ends were trimmed by 0 bases and 7 bases, with 12 bases remaining between them. The CDR3 DNA is TGCAGTGCTAGAGACGGCAGGGGAGCTGGCTACACCTTC. It specifies CSARDGRGAGYTF.

This chain links TRBV13 with TRBJ2-1, with D tentatively TRBD1 (7 bases). Germline lookup yields CDR1 PRHDT and CDR2 FYEKMQ (reference sequence). The ends were cut back, 2 bases at V and 7 bases at J, with 15 bases in the middle. The CDR3 loop spans 15 amino acids. The CDR3 region is CASSLSSQGRNEQFF. The CDR3 region has the DNA TGTGCCAGCAGCTTAAGCTCACAGGGGAGGAATGAGCAGTTCTTC.

The chain employs TRBV5-1 and TRBJ2-3; 12 bases align to TRBD2. The CDR3 length is 16 residues. Trimming at V came to 4 bases and at J to 4 bases, leaving 7 bases not matched to a gene. From germline, CDR1 is SGHRS and CDR2 YFSETQ. CDR3 sequence: CASSELAGGRADTQYF. As DNA, the CDR3 is TGCGCCAGCAGCGAACTAGCGGGGGGAAGGGCAGATACGCAGTATTTT.

The chain uses TRBV11-3 and TRBJ2-3; 9 bases agree with TRBD2. Germline lookup yields CDR1 SGHNT and CDR2 YENEEA. The CDR3 is 18 residues long. After removal of 3 bases from V and 0 bases from J, the junction contained 10 bases not matched to a gene. For the CDR3, the DNA is TGTGCCAGCAGCTTTGAAGGGAGCGCGGGGGGGAGCACAGATACGCAGTATTTT. Protein product: CASSFEGSAGGSTDTQYF.

The chain links TRBV27 to TRBJ2-5; 14 bases line up with TRBD2. The CDR3 has 16 residues. The germline gives CDR1 MNHEY, CDR2 SMNVEV (reference sequence). With V trimmed by 4 bases and J by 5 bases, 6 bases remained unmatched. CDR3 DNA sequence: TGTGCCAGCAGTTCCGGACTAGCGGGGGGCTTGGAGACCCAGTACTTC. Amino acid sequence: CASSSGLAGGLETQYF.

The chain links TRBV7-9 to TRBJ1-2; D unclear. V was trimmed by 3 bases and J by 0 bases, leaving 14 bases between them. The CDR3 has 16 amino acids. The V gene's germline CDR1 is SEHNR and CDR2 FQNEAQ (reference sequence). CDR3: CASSFPRSASNYGYTF. Here the CDR3 DNA reads TGTGCCAGCAGCTTCCCCCGGTCAGCCTCTAACTATGGCTACACCTTC.

In nucleotides, the CDR3 is TGTGCCAGCAGTTACTTGGGAGACTCTGGAAACACCATATATTTT. Protein sequence: CASSYLGDSGNTIYF. The chain combines TRBV6-6 with TRBJ1-3; D is uncertain. There are 15 residues in the CDR3. Germline CDR1 reads MNHNY; CDR2 reads SVGAGI (reference sequence). V was shortened by 1 base and J by 0 bases, with 7 bases between the two germline ends.

In DNA form, the CDR3 reads TGTGCCAGCAGCTTGGTGGCAGTCAGCTCCTACGAGCAGTACGTC. The encoded protein is CASSLVAVSSYEQYV. V and J are TRBV5-5 and TRBJ2-7; D is undetermined. The CDR3 is 15 residues long. V dropped 0 bases and J dropped 0 bases, with 10 bases sitting between them. Looked up from germline, CDR1 is SGHKS and CDR2 is YYEKEE (reference sequence).

This clonotype has more than one count but fewer than ten. This sequence joins TRBV27 and TRBJ1-2, with unresolved D. Germline V lookup: CDR1 MNHEY, CDR2 SMNVEV (reference sequence). V lost 3 bases to trimming and J lost 4 bases, with 12 bases between them. This CDR3 contains 14 residues. The CDR3 nucleotides read TGTGCCAGCAGTTTTAGGTTGGGCTCCTATGGCTACACCTTC. This gives the protein CASSFRLGSYGYTF.

The genes are TRBV6-5 and TRBJ1-2, with TRBD1 identical over 9 bases. The CDR3 sequence is 17 residues long. CDR1 and CDR2 from the germline V gene are MNHEY and SVGAGI. The V segment lost 5 bases and the J segment 8 bases; nucleotides outside the gene matches: 18. CDR3 bases: TGTGCCAGCAGTCTCAGTAGAGGCACAGGGGGCCGTCGAGGCTACACCTTC. Protein sequence: CASSLSRGTGGRRGYTF.

The genes are TRBV5-1 and TRBJ1-2; 7 nucleotides match TRBD1. J lost 6 bases, V lost 3 bases, and 5 bases had no gene match. The CDR3 totals 13 residues. Germline CDR1 SGHRS, CDR2 YFSETQ. The chain's CDR3 is CASSSGQVDGYTF. The CDR3 bases are TGCGCCAGCAGCTCTGGACAGGTGGATGGCTACACCTTC.

This clonotype was seen a handful of times. This chain joins TRBV7-9 and TRBJ2-7; perhaps D is TRBD1 or TRBD2 (5 bases each). The CDR3 sequence is 13 residues long. From germline, CDR1 is SEHNR and CDR2 FQNEAQ (reference sequence). Between the trimmed V and J ends, which lost 6 bases and 6 bases, there was a span of 15 bases. CDR3: CASSQRDGFEQYV. CDR3 DNA: TGTGCCAGCAGTCAAAGGGACGGCTTCGAGCAGTACGTC.

This rearrangement joins TRBV7-9 to TRBJ1-4, with D possibly being TRBD1 (5 bases). V lost 1 base, J lost 14 bases, and 8 bases lay in between. In germline, CDR1 is SEHNR, CDR2 FQNEAQ (reference sequence). The CDR3 runs 11 residues. The CDR3 loop is CASSLGGVLFF. In DNA, the CDR3 is TGTGCCAGCAGCTTAGGGGGGGTGCTGTTTTTT.

This clonotype was counted ten times or more. This rearrangement joins TRBV7-9 to TRBJ1-2; 7 bases fit TRBD1. The CDR3 is 16 amino acids. Germline values: CDR1 SEHNR, CDR2 FQNEAQ (reference sequence). V lost 5 bases and J lost 8; bases outside the gene matches: 17. The CDR3 DNA sequence: TGTGCCAGCAGCCCTCGGGTAGGGGGCGTCCCCGGCGGCTACACCTTC. Translated: CASSPRVGGVPGGYTF.